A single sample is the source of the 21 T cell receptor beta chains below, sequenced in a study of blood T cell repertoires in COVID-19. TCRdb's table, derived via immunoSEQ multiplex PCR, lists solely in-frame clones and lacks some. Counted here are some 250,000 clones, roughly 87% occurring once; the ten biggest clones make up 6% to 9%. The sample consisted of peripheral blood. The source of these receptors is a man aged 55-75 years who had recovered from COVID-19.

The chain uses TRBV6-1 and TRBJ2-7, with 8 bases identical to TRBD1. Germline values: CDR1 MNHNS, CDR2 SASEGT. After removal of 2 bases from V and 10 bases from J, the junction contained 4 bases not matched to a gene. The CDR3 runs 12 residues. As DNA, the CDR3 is TGTGCCAGCAGTGAAAGTCAGGGGGCTCAGTACGTC. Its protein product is CASSESQGAQYV.

The CDR3, as DNA: TGTGCCAGCAGCTTCGGGACAGGGGATACCGGGGAGCTGTTTTTT. Translation gives CASSFGTGDTGELFF. The rearrangement links TRBV7-9 to TRBJ2-2; 10 bases are shared with TRBD1. Germline-derived CDR1 and CDR2 are SEHNR and FQNEAQ (reference sequence). The ends lost 3 bases at V and 5 bases at J; junction bases unmatched: 3. This CDR3 has 15 amino acids.

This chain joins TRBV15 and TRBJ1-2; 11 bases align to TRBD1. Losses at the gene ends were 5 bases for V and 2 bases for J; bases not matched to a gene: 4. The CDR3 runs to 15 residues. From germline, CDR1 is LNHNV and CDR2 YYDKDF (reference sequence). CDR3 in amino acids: CATSAGQGANYGYTF. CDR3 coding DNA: TGTGCCACCAGCGCAGGACAGGGGGCGAACTATGGCTACACCTTC.

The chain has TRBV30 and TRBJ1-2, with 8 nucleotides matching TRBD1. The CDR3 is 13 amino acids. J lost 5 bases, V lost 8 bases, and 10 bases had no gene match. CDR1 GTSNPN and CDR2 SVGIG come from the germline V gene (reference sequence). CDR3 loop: CAGNRGNGYGYTF. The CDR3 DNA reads TGTGCCGGAAACAGGGGGAATGGGTATGGCTACACCTTC.

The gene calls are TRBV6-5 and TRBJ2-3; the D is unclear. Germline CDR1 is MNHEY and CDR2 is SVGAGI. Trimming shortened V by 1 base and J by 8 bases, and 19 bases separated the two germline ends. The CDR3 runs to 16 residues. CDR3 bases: TGTGCCAGCAGTTACTTAACGGCCGGGTCTCGGGTTACGCAGTATTTT. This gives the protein CASSYLTAGSRVTQYF.

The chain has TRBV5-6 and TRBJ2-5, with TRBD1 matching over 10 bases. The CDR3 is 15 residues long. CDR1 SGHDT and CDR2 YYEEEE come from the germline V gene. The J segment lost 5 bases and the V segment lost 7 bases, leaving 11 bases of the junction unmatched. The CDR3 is CASVGTGEARETQYF. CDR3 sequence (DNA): TGTGCCAGCGTAGGGACAGGGGAGGCGAGGGAGACCCAGTACTTC.

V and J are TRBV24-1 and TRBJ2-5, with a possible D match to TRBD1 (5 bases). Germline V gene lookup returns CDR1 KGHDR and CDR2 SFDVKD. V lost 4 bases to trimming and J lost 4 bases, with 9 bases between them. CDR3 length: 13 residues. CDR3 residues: CATSELGRETQYF. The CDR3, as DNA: TGTGCCACCAGTGAACTGGGGCGAGAGACCCAGTACTTC.

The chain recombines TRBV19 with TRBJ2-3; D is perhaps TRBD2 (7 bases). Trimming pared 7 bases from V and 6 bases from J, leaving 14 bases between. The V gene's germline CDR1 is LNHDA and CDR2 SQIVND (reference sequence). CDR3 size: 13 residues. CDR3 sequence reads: CASTREGGDTQYF. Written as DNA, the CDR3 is TGTGCCAGTACCAGAGAGGGGGGGGATACGCAGTATTTT.

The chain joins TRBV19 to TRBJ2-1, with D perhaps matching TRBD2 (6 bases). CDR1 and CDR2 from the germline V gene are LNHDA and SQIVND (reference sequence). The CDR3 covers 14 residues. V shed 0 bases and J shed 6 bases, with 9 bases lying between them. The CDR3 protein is CASSIDLGGNEQFF. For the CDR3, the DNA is TGTGCCAGTAGTATAGATCTGGGAGGCAATGAGCAGTTCTTC.

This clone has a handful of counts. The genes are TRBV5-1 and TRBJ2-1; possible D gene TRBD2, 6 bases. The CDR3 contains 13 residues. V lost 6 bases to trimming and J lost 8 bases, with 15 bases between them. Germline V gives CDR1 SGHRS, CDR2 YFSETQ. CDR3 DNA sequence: TGCGCCAGCAATAGACCGGGAGAGGATGAGCAGTTCTTC. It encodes CASNRPGEDEQFF.

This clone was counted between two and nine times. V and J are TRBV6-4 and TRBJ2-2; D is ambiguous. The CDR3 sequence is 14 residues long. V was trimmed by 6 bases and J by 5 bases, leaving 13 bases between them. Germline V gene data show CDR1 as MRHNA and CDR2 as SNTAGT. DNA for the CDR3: TGTGCCAGCAGGTGCGTAGTGCGGACCGGGGAGCTGTTTTTT. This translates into CASRCVVRTGELFF.

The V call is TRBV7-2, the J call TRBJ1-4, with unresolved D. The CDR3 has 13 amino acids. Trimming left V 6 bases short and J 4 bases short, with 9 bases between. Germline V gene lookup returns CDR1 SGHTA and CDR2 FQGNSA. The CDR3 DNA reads TGTGCCAGCAGGGAGGCTTTTAATGAAAAACTGTTTTTT. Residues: CASREAFNEKLFF.

CDR3 in amino acids: CASSLGGGQQEAFF. In DNA, the CDR3 is TGTGCCAGCAGCCTCGGGGGGGGACAGCAAGAAGCTTTCTTT. The chain couples TRBV3-1 (or the pseudogene TRBV3-2) to TRBJ1-1, with 7 bases matching TRBD1. Trimming took 4 bases from V and 8 from J; bases not matched to a gene: 10. The germline CDR1 and CDR2 sequences are LGHDT and YNNKEL (reference sequence). There are 14 residues in the CDR3.

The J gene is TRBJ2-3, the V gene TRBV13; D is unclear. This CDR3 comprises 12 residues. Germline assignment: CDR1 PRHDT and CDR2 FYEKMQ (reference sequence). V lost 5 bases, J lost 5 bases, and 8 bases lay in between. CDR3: CASSRYRDTQYF. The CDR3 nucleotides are TGTGCCAGCAGCCGGTACAGAGATACGCAGTATTTT. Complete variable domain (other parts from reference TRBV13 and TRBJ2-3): AAGVIQSPRHLIKEKRETATLKCYPIPRHDTVYWYQQGPGQDPQFLISFYEKMQSDKGSIPDRFSAQQFSDYHSELNMSSLELGDSALYFCASSRYRDTQYFGPGTRLTVL.

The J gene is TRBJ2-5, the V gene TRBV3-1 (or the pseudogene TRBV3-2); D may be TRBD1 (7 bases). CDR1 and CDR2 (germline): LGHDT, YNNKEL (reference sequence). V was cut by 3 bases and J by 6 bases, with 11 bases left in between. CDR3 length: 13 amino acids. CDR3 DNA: TGTGCCAGCAGCCAGCAGGGGGGAAAGACCCAGTACTTC. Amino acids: CASSQQGGKTQYF.

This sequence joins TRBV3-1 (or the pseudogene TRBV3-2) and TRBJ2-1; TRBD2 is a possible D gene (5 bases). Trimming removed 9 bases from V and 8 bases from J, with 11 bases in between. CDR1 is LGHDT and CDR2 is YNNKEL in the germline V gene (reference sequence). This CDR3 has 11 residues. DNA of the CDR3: TGTGCCAGTGGACTTTCCCATGAGCAGTTCTTC. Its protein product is CASGLSHEQFF.

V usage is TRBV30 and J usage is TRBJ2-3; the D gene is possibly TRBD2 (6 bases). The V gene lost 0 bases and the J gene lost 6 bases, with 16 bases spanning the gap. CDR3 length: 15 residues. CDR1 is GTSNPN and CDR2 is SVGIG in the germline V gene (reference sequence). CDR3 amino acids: CAWSVPLAEGDTQYF. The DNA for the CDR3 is TGTGCCTGGAGTGTACCCCTCGCGGAGGGTGATACGCAGTATTTT. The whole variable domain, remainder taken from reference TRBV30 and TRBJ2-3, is SQTIHQWPATLVQPVGSPLSLECTVEGTSNPNLYWYRQAAGRGLQLLFYSVGIGQISSEVPQNLSASRPQDRQFILSSKKLLLSDSGFYLCAWSVPLAEGDTQYFGPGTRLTVL.

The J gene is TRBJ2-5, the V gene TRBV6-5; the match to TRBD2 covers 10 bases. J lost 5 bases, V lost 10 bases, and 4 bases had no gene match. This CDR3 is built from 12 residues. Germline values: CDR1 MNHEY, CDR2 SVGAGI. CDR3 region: CATLSGGETQYF. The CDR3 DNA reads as TGTGCCACCCTTAGCGGGGGGGAGACCCAGTACTTC.

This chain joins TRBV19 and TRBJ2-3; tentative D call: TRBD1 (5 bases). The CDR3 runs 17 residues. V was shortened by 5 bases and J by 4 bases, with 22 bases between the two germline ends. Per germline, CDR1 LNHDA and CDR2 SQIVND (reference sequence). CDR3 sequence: CASSHLGANQDADTQYF. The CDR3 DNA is TGTGCCAGTAGTCACCTAGGGGCTAATCAGGACGCAGATACGCAGTATTTT.

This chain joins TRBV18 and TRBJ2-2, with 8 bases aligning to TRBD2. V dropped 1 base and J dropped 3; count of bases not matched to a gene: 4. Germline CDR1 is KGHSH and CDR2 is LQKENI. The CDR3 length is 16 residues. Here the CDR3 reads CASSPRNGGDTGELFF. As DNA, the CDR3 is TGTGCCAGCTCACCACGGAACGGGGGGGACACCGGGGAGCTGTTTTTT.

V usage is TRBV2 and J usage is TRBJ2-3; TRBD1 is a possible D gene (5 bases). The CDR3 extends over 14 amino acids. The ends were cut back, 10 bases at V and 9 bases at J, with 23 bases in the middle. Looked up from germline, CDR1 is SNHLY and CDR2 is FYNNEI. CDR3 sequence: CATPPGQGSQTQYF. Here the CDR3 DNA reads TGTGCCACCCCTCCCGGGCAGGGCTCGCAAACGCAGTATTTT.